Included here is one T cell receptor (beta chain) sequence, with context. Its target is not known. This sample is part of a study of blood T cells in healthy people across ages. Study-wide points: Diversity figures derived from one million T cells were judged to underestimate the true value. The study found TCR beta diversity correlated strongly with naive T cell percentage.

The people who gave samples were healthy Caucasians from Russia, aged roughly 6 to 90. A second PCR of roughly 7 to 11 cycles used a sample-barcoded 5' primer and a J-beta primer mix. TCRdb re-analysed the 5' RACE reads in MiXCR, keeping a single row per CDR3 protein. Among 710,000 or so distinct CDR3 sequences, less than 40% were seen once, and the ten largest hold roughly 14%. CDR3 length: 14 amino acids. CDR1 is SGHRS, CDR2 YFSETQ, per germline. Trimming took off 8 bases at V and 4 bases at J, with 15 bases between the two ends. V and J are TRBV5-1 and TRBJ2-2; no firm D call. The specimen sequenced was blood. This TCR was sampled from an elderly woman in good health. CDR3 sequence reads: CASSSEPITGELFF. DNA for the CDR3: TGCGCCAGTTCGTCGGAACCTATCACCGGGGAGCTGTTTTTT. Drawing the rest from reference TRBV5-1 and TRBJ2-2, the complete variable domain is KAGVTQTPRYLIKTRGQQVTLSCSPISGHRSVSWYQQTPGQGLQFLFEYFSETQRNKGNFPGRFSGRQFSNSRSEMNVSTLELGDSALYLCASSSEPITGELFFGEGSRLTVL.